The 16 T cell receptor beta chains below all came from one sample that was sequenced in a study of T cells after yellow fever vaccination (dated by TCRdb to the late 2010s). Read against the paper, the sample's treatment or condition label means: live attenuated yellow fever vaccine strain. Receptor libraries were prepared by 5' RACE. The sample was run on an Illumina NovaSeq 6000. TCRdb reanalyzed the raw reads on its own, using fastp at Q25 for trimming and MiXCR for clone calling, and kept in-frame beta chains. Rows with a matching CDR3 protein are joined into one entry that keeps the most common DNA and genes. Recorded for this sample are approximately 300,000 distinct CDR3 sequences; roughly 10% of them occurred a single time. Together, the top ten hold about 3% of the sample. This specimen was CD4+ T cells sorted from PBMCs, taken 45 days after the yellow fever booster vaccination. These receptors were obtained from a man between 18 and 35 years old who received the YFV17D yellow fever vaccine.

This clonotype appeared a few times. Here the CDR3 reads CASRGAESYNEQFF. In DNA form, the CDR3 reads TGTGCCAGTAGAGGGGCGGAGTCCTACAATGAGCAGTTCTTC. The chain uses TRBV28 and TRBJ2-1, with D possibly being TRBD1 or TRBD2 (5 bases each). The CDR3 runs 14 residues. The germline V gene encodes CDR1 MDHEN and CDR2 SYDVKM. With 9 bases removed from V and 1 base from J, the gap between germline ends came to 13 bases.

This clonotype was picked up a small number of times. The gene calls are TRBV7-9 and TRBJ1-2; 9 nucleotides line up with TRBD1. The CDR3 extends over 15 amino acids. From germline, CDR1 is SEHNR and CDR2 FQNEAQ (reference sequence). Germline trimming cut 3 bases from V and 4 bases from J; bases unmatched to any gene: 6. The CDR3 reads CASSFALQGAYGYTF. CDR3 coding DNA: TGTGCCAGCAGCTTCGCGTTACAGGGGGCCTATGGCTACACCTTC.

This clonotype was counted between two and nine times. The gene calls are TRBV7-2 and TRBJ2-7; 9 bases match TRBD1. CDR1 SGHTA and CDR2 FQGNSA come from the germline V gene. The CDR3 has 13 amino acids. Losses at the gene ends were 5 bases for V and 7 bases for J; bases not matched to a gene: 6. Here the CDR3 reads CASSPGQGREQYF. CDR3 DNA sequence: TGTGCCAGCAGCCCGGGACAGGGCAGGGAGCAGTACTTC.

This clonotype was counted between two and nine times. This sequence joins TRBV2 and TRBJ1-2; no firm D call. The CDR3 covers 12 residues. V was trimmed by 4 bases and J by 2 bases, leaving 5 bases between them. Germline CDR1 is SNHLY and CDR2 is FYNNEI. CDR3 amino acids: CASSARNYGYTF. In DNA form, the CDR3 reads TGTGCCAGCAGTGCACGAAACTATGGCTACACCTTC.

This clonotype was seen only a few times. The rearrangement links TRBV12-3 or TRBV12-4 to TRBJ2-5; D call uncertain. This CDR3 is 11 amino acids long. V was pared by 2 bases and J by 5 bases, with 3 bases between. The CDR3 coding sequence is TGTGCCAGCAGTTTATACGAGACCCAGTACTTC. This translates into CASSLYETQYF.

CDR3 amino acids: CASRPGGGFTDTQYF. CDR3 nucleotide sequence: TGTGCCAGCAGACCCGGCGGGGGATTCACAGATACGCAGTATTTT. The gene calls are TRBV7-2 and TRBJ2-3; 7 positions agree with TRBD2. CDR1 and CDR2 from the germline V gene are SGHTA and FQGNSA. CDR3 size: 15 residues. The J segment lost 2 bases and the V segment lost 6 bases, leaving 8 bases of the junction unmatched.

This clonotype occurred a few times. This chain joins TRBV5-1 and TRBJ2-3; the D is unclear. Germline V gene lookup returns CDR1 SGHRS and CDR2 YFSETQ. With 0 bases removed from V and 0 bases from J, the gap between germline ends came to 8 bases. This CDR3 is 15 amino acids long. In nucleotides, the CDR3 is TGCGCCAGCAGCTTGGCCGGGTCTAGCACAGATACGCAGTATTTT. Translating gives CASSLAGSSTDTQYF.

The genes are TRBV7-2 and TRBJ1-2; 7 nucleotides align to TRBD1. The CDR3 runs to 14 residues. Germline lookup yields CDR1 SGHTA and CDR2 FQGNSA. V was clipped by 5 bases and J by 8 bases; unmatched bases: 11. The CDR3 reads CASSDGRWTGGYTF. CDR3 bases: TGTGCCAGCAGCGACGGACGTTGGACAGGAGGCTACACCTTC.

V is TRBV4-3 and J is TRBJ2-3; no clear D. CDR1 and CDR2 (germline): LGHNA, YSLEER. This CDR3 contains 13 residues. V was cut by 4 bases and J by 6 bases, with 11 bases left in between. The DNA of the CDR3 is TGCGCCAGCAGCCTCCTTGTTGAGGATACGCAGTATTTT. Translating gives CASSLLVEDTQYF.

This rearrangement joins TRBV24-1 to TRBJ2-3, with D maybe TRBD1 (7 bases). V was cut by 5 bases and J by 1 base, with 15 bases left in between. The CDR3 runs to 16 residues. Germline CDR1 reads KGHDR; CDR2 reads SFDVKD. The CDR3 DNA follows: TGTGCCACCAGTGGTCCGGAGGGGGCCGGCACAGATACGCAGTATTTT. It translates to CATSGPEGAGTDTQYF.

This clonotype was detected only a few times. The chain links TRBV4-3 to TRBJ2-3; 10 bases are a match to TRBD2. The CDR3 length is 15 residues. Looked up from germline, CDR1 is LGHNA and CDR2 is YSLEER. With 1 base clipped from V and 8 bases from J, the junction kept 6 bases outside the gene matches. The CDR3 DNA is TGCGCCAGCAGCCAAGTGTCTAGCGGGGGTGCTACGCAGTATTTT. Its protein product is CASSQVSSGGATQYF.

The gene calls are TRBV18 and TRBJ1-4; 11 bases are shared with TRBD1. The CDR3 has 18 residues. Germline values: CDR1 KGHSH, CDR2 LQKENI. V lost 5 bases to trimming and J lost 5 bases; unmatched junction nucleotides: 13. The CDR3 here is CASSRRVGQGVNNEKLFF. DNA of the CDR3: TGTGCCAGCTCAAGGCGTGTGGGACAGGGGGTGAACAATGAAAAACTGTTTTTT.

The chain is built from TRBV6-5 and TRBJ2-7; 8 bases line up with TRBD1. The CDR3 is made up of 14 amino acids. Germline V gives CDR1 MNHEY, CDR2 SVGAGI. Unmatched junction bases numbered 5, after V lost 4 bases and J lost 3 bases. As DNA, the CDR3 is TGTGCCAGCAGTTCCGGACAGGGTCTCTACGAGCAGTACGTC. Amino acid sequence: CASSSGQGLYEQYV.

This clonotype was seen only a few times. The chain employs TRBV20-1 and TRBJ2-5, with D possibly being TRBD2 (6 bases). The germline gives CDR1 DFQATT, CDR2 SNEGSKA (reference sequence). Trimming removed 6 bases from V and 1 base from J, with 21 bases in between. The CDR3 runs to 16 residues. The DNA for the CDR3 is TGCAGTGCCGTGGACTACCAGCATGGGTCCCAAGAGACCCAGTACTTC. Encoded protein: CSAVDYQHGSQETQYF.

In its sample, this clonotype was seen a few times. The genes are TRBV18 and TRBJ2-7; D is perhaps TRBD2 (5 bases). Germline CDR1 KGHSH, CDR2 LQKENI. This CDR3 is built from 14 residues. V was cut by 0 bases and J by 2 bases, with 8 bases left in between. CDR3 residues: CASSPPSGAYEQYF. CDR3 nucleotides: TGTGCCAGCTCACCACCGAGCGGAGCCTACGAGCAGTACTTC.

V gene TRBV6-2 or TRBV6-3 combines with J gene TRBJ1-2, with no clear D. V was cut by 6 bases and J by 4 bases, with 21 bases left in between. In germline, CDR1 is MNHEY, CDR2 SVGEGT. This CDR3 is 16 amino acids long. This chain's CDR3 is CASRTTSGPPSYGYTF. The CDR3 nucleotides are TGTGCCAGCAGGACTACTTCGGGCCCCCCTTCCTATGGCTACACCTTC.